This T cell receptor (beta chain) derives from a study of siplizumab effects on memory and regulatory T cells. Whole-study results and caveats: Most proliferating CD4+ or CD8+ clones, roughly 80-97%, had no naive or memory assignment.

About this clone: What it binds is not known.

Profiling relied on immunoSEQ multiplex PCR, and the TCRdb table lists in-frame clones only, not all of them. Altogether about 100,000 clones are present, approximately 94% being singletons, with the ten largest covering roughly 1.4%. The V and J ends lost 1 base and 6 bases, in that order; junction bases with no gene match: 5. Per germline, CDR1 SNHLY and CDR2 FYNNEI. This CDR3 contains 15 residues. The sequence was obtained from a human donor in good health. The chain employs TRBV2 and TRBJ1-5; the match to TRBD1 covers 8 bases. The source material was non-Treg CD4+ T cells sorted from blood. CDR3 in amino acids: CASSEVTGGIQPQHF. The DNA of the CDR3 is TGTGCCAGCAGTGAAGTAACAGGGGGGATTCAGCCCCAGCATTTT.